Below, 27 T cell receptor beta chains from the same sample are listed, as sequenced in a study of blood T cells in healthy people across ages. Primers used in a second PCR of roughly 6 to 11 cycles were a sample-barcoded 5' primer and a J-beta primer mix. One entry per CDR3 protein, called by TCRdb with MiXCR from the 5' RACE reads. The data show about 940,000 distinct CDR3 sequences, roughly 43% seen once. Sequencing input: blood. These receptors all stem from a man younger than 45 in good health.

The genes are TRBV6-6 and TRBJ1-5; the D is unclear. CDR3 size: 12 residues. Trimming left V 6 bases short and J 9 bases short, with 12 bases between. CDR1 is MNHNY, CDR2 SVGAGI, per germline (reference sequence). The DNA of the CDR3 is TGTGCCAGCAGCTCTCCCTCGGGGCCCCAGCATTTT. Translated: CASSSPSGPQHF.

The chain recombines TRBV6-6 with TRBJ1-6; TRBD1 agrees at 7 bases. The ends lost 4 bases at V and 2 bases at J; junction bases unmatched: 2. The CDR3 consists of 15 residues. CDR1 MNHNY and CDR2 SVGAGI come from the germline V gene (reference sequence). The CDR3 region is CASSSGQAYNSPLHF. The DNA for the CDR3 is TGTGCCAGCAGTTCCGGACAGGCCTATAATTCACCCCTCCACTTT.

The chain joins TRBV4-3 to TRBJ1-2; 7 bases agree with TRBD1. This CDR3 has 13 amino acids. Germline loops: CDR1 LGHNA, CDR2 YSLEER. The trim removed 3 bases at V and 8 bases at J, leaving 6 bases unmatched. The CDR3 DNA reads TGCGCCAGCAGCCAGAAACAGGGGTCGGGCTACACCTTC. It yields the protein CASSQKQGSGYTF.

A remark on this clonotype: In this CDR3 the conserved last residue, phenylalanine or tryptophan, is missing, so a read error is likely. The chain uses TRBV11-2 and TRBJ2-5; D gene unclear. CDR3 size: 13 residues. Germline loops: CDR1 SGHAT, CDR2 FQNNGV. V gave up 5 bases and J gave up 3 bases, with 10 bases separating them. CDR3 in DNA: TGTGCCAGCAGCGTGGGCTTAGAAGAGACCCAGTACTTG. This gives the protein CASSVGLEETQYL.

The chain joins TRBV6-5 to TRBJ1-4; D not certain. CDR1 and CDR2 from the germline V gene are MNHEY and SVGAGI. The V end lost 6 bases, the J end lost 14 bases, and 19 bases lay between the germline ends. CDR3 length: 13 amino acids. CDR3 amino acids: CASSAGSAGFLFF. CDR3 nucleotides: TGTGCCAGCAGCGCCGGGTCCGCGGGGTTTCTGTTTTTT.

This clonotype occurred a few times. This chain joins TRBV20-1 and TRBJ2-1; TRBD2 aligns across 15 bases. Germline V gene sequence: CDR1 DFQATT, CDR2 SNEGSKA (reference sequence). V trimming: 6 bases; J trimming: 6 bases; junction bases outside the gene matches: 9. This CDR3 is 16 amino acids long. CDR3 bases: TGCAGTGCCTGGACTAGCGGGGGGGTCTCTTCCAATGAGCAGTTCTTC. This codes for CSAWTSGGVSSNEQFF.

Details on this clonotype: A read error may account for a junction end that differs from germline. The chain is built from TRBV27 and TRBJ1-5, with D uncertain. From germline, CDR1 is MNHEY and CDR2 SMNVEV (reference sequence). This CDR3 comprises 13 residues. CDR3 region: CAGSDLGSQPQHF. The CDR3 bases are TGTGCCGGCAGTGACTTGGGGTCTCAGCCCCAGCATTTT.

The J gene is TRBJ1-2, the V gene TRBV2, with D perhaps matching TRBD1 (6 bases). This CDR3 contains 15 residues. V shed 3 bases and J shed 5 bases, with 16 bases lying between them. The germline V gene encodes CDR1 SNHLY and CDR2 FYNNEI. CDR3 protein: CASSDVGRGGYGYTF. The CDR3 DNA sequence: TGTGCCAGCAGTGACGTTGGCAGGGGAGGATATGGCTACACCTTC.

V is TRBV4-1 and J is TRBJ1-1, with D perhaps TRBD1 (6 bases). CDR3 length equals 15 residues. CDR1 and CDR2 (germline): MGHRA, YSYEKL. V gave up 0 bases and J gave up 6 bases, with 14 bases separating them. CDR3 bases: TGCGCCAGCAGCCAAGAGCACAGGGCCCTTTCTGAAGCTTTCTTT. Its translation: CASSQEHRALSEAFF.

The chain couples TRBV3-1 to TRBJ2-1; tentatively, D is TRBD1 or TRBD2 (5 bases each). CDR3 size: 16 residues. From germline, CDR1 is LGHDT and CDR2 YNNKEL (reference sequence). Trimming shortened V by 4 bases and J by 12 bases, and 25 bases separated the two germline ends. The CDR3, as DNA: TGTGCCAGCAGCCCCGGGGACGGCGGAATTTTTAGTCGGCAGTTCTTC. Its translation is CASSPGDGGIFSRQFF.

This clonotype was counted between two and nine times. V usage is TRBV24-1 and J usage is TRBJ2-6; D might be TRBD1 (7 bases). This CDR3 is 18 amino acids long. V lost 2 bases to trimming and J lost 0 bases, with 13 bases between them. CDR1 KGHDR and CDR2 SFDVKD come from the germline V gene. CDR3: CATSDSGGPYSGANVLTF. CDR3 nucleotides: TGTGCCACCAGTGATTCAGGGGGGCCCTACTCTGGGGCCAACGTCCTGACTTTC.

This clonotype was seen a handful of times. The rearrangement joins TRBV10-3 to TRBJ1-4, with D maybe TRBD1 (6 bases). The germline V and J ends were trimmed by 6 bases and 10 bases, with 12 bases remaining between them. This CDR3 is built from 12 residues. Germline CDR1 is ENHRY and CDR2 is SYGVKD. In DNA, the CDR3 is TGTGCCATCAGCGGCGACAGGTTAAAACTGTTTTTT. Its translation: CAISGDRLKLFF.

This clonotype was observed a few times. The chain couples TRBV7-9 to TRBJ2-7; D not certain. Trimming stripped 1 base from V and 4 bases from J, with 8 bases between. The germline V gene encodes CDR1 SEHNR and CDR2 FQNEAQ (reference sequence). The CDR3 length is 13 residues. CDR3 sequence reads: CASSLVNRYEQYF. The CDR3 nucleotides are TGTGCCAGCAGCTTAGTGAACAGATACGAGCAGTACTTC. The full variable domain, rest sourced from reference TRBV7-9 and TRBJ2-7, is DTGVSQNPRHKITKRGQNVTFRCDPISEHNRLYWYRQTLGQGPEFLTYFQNEAQLEKSRLLSDRFSAERPKGSFSTLEIQRTEQGDSAMYLCASSLVNRYEQYFGPGTRLTVT.

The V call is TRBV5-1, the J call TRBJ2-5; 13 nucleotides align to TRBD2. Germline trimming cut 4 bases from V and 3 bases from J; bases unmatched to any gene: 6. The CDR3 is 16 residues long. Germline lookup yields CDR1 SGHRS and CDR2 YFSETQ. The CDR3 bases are TGCGCCAGCAGCAAAGGACTAGCGGGGGCTGAAGAGACCCAGTACTTC. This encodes CASSKGLAGAEETQYF. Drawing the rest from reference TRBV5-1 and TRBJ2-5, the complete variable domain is KAGVTQTPRYLIKTRGQQVTLSCSPISGHRSVSWYQQTPGQGLQFLFEYFSETQRNKGNFPGRFSGRQFSNSRSEMNVSTLELGDSALYLCASSKGLAGAEETQYFGPGTRLLVL.

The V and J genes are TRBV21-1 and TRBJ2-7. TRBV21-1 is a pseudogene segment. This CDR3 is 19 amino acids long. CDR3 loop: CASSKPHLCRATAHYEQYF. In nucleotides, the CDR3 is TGTGCCAGCAGCAAACCCCACCTTTGTAGAGCGACAGCTCACTACGAGCAGTACTTC.

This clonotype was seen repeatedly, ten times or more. The CDR3 protein is CASSDLAGGYEQYF. The CDR3 nucleotides are TGTGCCAGCAGTGATCTAGCGGGGGGCTACGAGCAGTACTTC. The V and J genes are TRBV2 and TRBJ2-7, with TRBD2 identical over 11 bases. The CDR3 extends over 14 amino acids. V shed 3 bases and J 3 bases; nucleotides not matched to a gene: 1. The germline CDR1 and CDR2 sequences are SNHLY and FYNNEI.

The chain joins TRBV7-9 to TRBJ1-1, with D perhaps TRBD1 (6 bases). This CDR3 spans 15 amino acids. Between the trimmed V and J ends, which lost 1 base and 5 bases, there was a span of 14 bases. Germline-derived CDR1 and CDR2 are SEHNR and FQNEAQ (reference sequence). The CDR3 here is CASSLGGVQGTEAFF. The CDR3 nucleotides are TGTGCCAGCAGCTTAGGGGGGGTCCAGGGGACTGAAGCTTTCTTT.

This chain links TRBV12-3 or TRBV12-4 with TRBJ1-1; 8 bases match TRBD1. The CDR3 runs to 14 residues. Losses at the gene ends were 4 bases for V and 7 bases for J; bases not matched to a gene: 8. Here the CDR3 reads CASSSSDRGLEAFF. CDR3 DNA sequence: TGTGCCAGCAGTTCCTCTGACAGGGGACTTGAAGCTTTCTTT.

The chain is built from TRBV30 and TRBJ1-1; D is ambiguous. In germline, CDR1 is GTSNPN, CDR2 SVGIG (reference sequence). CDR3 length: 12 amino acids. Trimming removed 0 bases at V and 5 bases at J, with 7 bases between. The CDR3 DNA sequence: TGTGCCTGGAGTGTTTTGGGTACTGAAGCTTTCTTT. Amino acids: CAWSVLGTEAFF.

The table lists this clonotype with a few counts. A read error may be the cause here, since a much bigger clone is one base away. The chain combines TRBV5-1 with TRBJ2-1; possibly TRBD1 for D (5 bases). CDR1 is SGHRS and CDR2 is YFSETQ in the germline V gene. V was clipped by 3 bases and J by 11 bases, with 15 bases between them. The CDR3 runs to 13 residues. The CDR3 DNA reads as TGCGCCAGCAGCTGGGGCTCGGAAAGGAAGCAGTTCTTC. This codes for CASSWGSERKQFF. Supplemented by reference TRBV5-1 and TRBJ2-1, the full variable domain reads KAGVTQTPRYLIKTRGQQVTLSCSPISGHRSVSWYQQTPGQGLQFLFEYFSETQRNKGNFPGRFSGRQFSNSRSEMNVSTLELGDSALYLCASSWGSERKQFFGPGTRLTVL.

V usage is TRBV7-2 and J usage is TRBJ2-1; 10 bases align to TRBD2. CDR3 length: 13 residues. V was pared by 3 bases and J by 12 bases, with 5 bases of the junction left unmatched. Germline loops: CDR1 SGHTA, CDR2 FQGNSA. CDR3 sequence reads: CASSFTSGVGQFF. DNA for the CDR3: TGTGCCAGCAGCTTCACTAGCGGGGTCGGGCAGTTCTTC. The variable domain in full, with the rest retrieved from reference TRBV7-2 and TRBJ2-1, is GAGVSQSPSNKVTEKGKDVELRCDPISGHTALYWYRQSLGQGLEFLIYFQGNSAPDKSGLPSDRFSAERTGGSVSTLTIQRTQQEDSAVYLCASSFTSGVGQFFGPGTRLTVL.

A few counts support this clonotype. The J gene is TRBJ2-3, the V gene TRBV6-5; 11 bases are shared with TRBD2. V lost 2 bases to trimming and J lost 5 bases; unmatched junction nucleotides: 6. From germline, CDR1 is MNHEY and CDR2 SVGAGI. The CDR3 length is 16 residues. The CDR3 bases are TGTGCCAGCAGTTACGTGCTAGCGGGGGGCGGAGATACGCAGTATTTT. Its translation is CASSYVLAGGGDTQYF.

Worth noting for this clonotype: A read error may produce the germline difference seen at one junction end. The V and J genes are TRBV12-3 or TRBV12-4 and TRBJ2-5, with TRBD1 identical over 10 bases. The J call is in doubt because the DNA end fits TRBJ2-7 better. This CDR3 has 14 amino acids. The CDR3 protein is CAGSSTGTGDEQYF. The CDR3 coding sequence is TGTGCCGGCAGCAGTACCGGGACAGGGGACGAGCAGTACTTC.

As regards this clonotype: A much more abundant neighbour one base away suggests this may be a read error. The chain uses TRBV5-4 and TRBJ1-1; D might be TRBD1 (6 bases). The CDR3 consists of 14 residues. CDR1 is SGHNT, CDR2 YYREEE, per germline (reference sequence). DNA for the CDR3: TGTGTCAGCAGCTTGAGCAGGGGGAACACTGAAGCTTTCTTT. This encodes CVSSLSRGNTEAFF.

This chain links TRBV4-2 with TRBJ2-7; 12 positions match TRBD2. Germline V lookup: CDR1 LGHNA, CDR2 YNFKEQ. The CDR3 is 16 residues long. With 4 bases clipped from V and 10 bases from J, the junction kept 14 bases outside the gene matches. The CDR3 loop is CASSPRTSGEPQAQYF. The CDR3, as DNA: TGTGCCAGCAGCCCTCGGACTAGCGGGGAACCCCAGGCCCAGTACTTC.

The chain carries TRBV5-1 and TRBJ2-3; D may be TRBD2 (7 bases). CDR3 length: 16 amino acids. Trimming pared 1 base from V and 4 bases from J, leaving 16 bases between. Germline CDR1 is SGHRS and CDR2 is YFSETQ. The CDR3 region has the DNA TGCGCCAGCAGCTTGTTCGGGGGGCCGTTGTCAGATACGCAGTATTTT. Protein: CASSLFGGPLSDTQYF.

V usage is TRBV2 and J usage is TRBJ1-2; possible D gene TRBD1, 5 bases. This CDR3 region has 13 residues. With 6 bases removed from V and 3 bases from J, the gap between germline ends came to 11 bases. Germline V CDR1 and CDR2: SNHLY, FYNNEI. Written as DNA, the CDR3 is TGTGCCAGCAGCGACAGTAATGACTATGGCTACACCTTC. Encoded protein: CASSDSNDYGYTF.